Presented here are 31 T cell receptor beta chains from one specimen sequenced in a study of radiotherapy plus CTLA-4 blockade in lung cancer. Clones were sequenced by immunoSEQ multiplex PCR, and TCRdb holds only the in-frame ones, with some missing. The data show 35,000 to 45,000 clones, with 55% to 80% seen just once and over 20% held by the top ten. The sample was peripheral blood, taken from a patient treated with radiotherapy plus ipilimumab. These receptors were obtained from a human donor with non-small cell lung cancer who had a partial response to radiotherapy plus ipilimumab.

The gene calls are TRBV6-5 and TRBJ2-3; TRBD2 matches at 14 bases. Germline CDR1 is MNHEY and CDR2 is SVGAGI. The trim removed 7 bases at V and 1 base at J, leaving 1 base unmatched. The CDR3 consists of 15 residues. The CDR3, as DNA: TGTGCCAGCATGGGACTAGCGGGGGGCACAGATACGCAGTATTTT. It is translated as CASMGLAGGTDTQYF.

This clone showed up just once. The chain couples TRBV5-4 to TRBJ1-1; possibly TRBD1 for D (5 bases). V was trimmed by 3 bases and J by 1 base, leaving 13 bases between them. The germline V gene encodes CDR1 SGHNT and CDR2 YYREEE (reference sequence). This CDR3 region has 15 residues. In nucleotides, the CDR3 is TGTGCCAGCAGCTACCCGTGGGGCGGGAACACTGAAGCTTTCTTT. Translation: CASSYPWGGNTEAFF. Combining the CDR3 with reference TRBV5-4 and TRBJ1-1 gives the whole variable domain ETGVTQSPTHLIKTRGQQVTLRCSSQSGHNTVSWYQQALGQGPQFIFQYYREEENGRGNFPPRFSGLQFPNYSSELNVNALELDDSALYLCASSYPWGGNTEAFFGQGTRLTVV.

This clone was picked up a small number of times. The chain recombines TRBV7-3 with TRBJ2-5; D possibly corresponds to TRBD1 (6 bases). Trimming stripped 5 bases from V and 4 bases from J, with 20 bases between. This CDR3 region has 16 residues. The germline gives CDR1 SGHTA, CDR2 FQGTGA. The DNA of the CDR3 is TGTGCCAGCAGCCTATTTAGGGGGAGTGCGGGAGAGACCCAGTACTTC. Translating it yields CASSLFRGSAGETQYF.

This clone was detected only once. The chain joins TRBV4-2 to TRBJ2-5, with 7 bases aligning to TRBD2. The CDR3 sequence is 16 residues long. Per the germline V gene, CDR1 is LGHNA and CDR2 is YNFKEQ. J gave up 2 bases and V 4 bases, and 10 bases lay outside the gene matches. For the CDR3, the DNA is TGTGCCAGCAGCCCCAACGAGAACGGGGGGCAAGAGACCCAGTACTTC. Encoded protein: CASSPNENGGQETQYF.

The genes are TRBV19 and TRBJ2-1, with a weak D call TRBD2 (5 bases). CDR1 and CDR2 (germline): LNHDA, SQIVND (reference sequence). This CDR3 has 14 residues. The V end lost 2 bases, the J end lost 9 bases, and 14 bases lay between the germline ends. CDR3 sequence reads: CASSIPPHGVEQFF. The CDR3 nucleotides are TGTGCCAGTAGTATACCTCCCCACGGGGTTGAGCAGTTCTTC. Looking up the rest from reference TRBV19 and TRBJ2-1 gives the full variable domain: DGGITQSPKYLFRKEGQNVTLSCEQNLNHDAMYWYRQDPGQGLRLIYYSQIVNDFQKGDIAEGYSVSREKKESFPLTVTSAQKNPTAFYLCASSIPPHGVEQFFGPGTRLTVL.

This clone has just a few counts. The chain couples TRBV5-6 to TRBJ1-2; weak D call: TRBD1 (5 bases). Between the trimmed V and J ends, which lost 0 bases and 4 bases, there was a span of 13 bases. Germline V lookup: CDR1 SGHDT, CDR2 YYEEEE. This CDR3 spans 15 amino acids. This chain's CDR3 is CASSLDRRGGYGYTF. CDR3 bases: TGTGCCAGCAGCTTGGATAGAAGGGGAGGCTATGGCTACACCTTC.

The J gene is TRBJ1-6, the V gene TRBV6-5, with TRBD1 as a possible D gene (6 bases). CDR1 is MNHEY and CDR2 is SVGAGI in the germline V gene. There are 12 residues in the CDR3. V lost 6 bases to trimming and J lost 7 bases, with 7 bases between them. The CDR3 nucleotides read TGTGCCAGCAGAACAGGGAATTCACCCCTCCACTTT. Its translation: CASRTGNSPLHF.

The rearrangement links TRBV23-1 to TRBJ2-7, with no clear D. TRBV23-1 is noted as an ORF with a role that remains uncertain. V gave up 4 bases and J gave up 5 bases, with 15 bases separating them. This CDR3 contains 14 residues. CDR3 nucleotides: TGCGCCAGCAGTCTCCCCGACATTTATCACGAGCAGTACTTC. Amino acids: CASSLPDIYHEQYF.

The chain has TRBV4-2 and TRBJ2-7; a possible D gene is TRBD1 (5 bases). The CDR3 loop spans 15 amino acids. Germline CDR1 LGHNA, CDR2 YNFKEQ. The V end was cut by 0 bases, the J end by 3 bases, with 12 bases between. This CDR3 is CASSQEYGQGYEQYF. DNA of the CDR3: TGTGCCAGCAGCCAAGAGTATGGGCAGGGCTACGAGCAGTACTTC.

This chain uses TRBV13 with TRBJ2-7, with 7 bases matching TRBD2. V lost 6 bases to trimming and J lost 3 bases; unmatched junction nucleotides: 8. Germline V gives CDR1 PRHDT, CDR2 FYEKMQ (reference sequence). This CDR3 has 14 residues. The CDR3 is CASRPRGGVYEQYF. Written as DNA, the CDR3 is TGTGCCAGCAGGCCCCGGGGAGGGGTCTACGAGCAGTACTTC.

This clone was found once. This chain links TRBV5-4 with TRBJ2-1; TRBD2 matches 11 bases. V gave up 6 bases and J gave up 3 bases; unmatched junction bases: 5. Germline V CDR1 and CDR2: SGHNT, YYREEE (reference sequence). CDR3 size: 15 residues. For the CDR3, the DNA is TGTGCCAGCACCCTAGCGGGGGGCCTCTACAATGAGCAGTTCTTC. Its protein product is CASTLAGGLYNEQFF. The variable domain in full, completed from reference TRBV5-4 and TRBJ2-1, reads ETGVTQSPTHLIKTRGQQVTLRCSSQSGHNTVSWYQQALGQGPQFIFQYYREEENGRGNFPPRFSGLQFPNYSSELNVNALELDDSALYLCASTLAGGLYNEQFFGPGTRLTVL.

This chain uses TRBV10-3 with TRBJ1-5; no clear D. Trimming pared 6 bases from V and 8 bases from J, leaving 11 bases between. The CDR3 has 12 residues. Germline lookup yields CDR1 ENHRY and CDR2 SYGVKD. The CDR3 loop reads CAIRGGREPQHF. DNA of the CDR3: TGTGCCATCAGGGGAGGGAGAGAGCCCCAGCATTTT.

V usage is TRBV13 and J usage is TRBJ2-7; possible D gene TRBD2, 5 bases. Germline V gene data show CDR1 as PRHDT and CDR2 as FYEKMQ (reference sequence). Trimming left V 5 bases short and J 6 bases short, with 14 bases between. The CDR3 extends over 13 amino acids. CDR3: CASSLSGTLEQYF. The CDR3, as DNA: TGTGCCAGCAGCCTGTCGGGAACGCTCGAGCAGTACTTC.

The V gene is TRBV29-1, the J gene TRBJ2-2; 8 bases match TRBD1. CDR1 and CDR2 from the germline V gene are SQVTM and ANQGSEA. Germline trimming cut 5 bases from V and 1 base from J; bases unmatched to any gene: 3. The CDR3 contains 14 residues. In nucleotides, the CDR3 is TGCAGCGTTCGGGACAGGAAGAACACCGGGGAGCTGTTTTTT. Encoded protein: CSVRDRKNTGELFF.

Details on this clone: One end of the junction varies from germline; a read error may be responsible. The chain has TRBV5-5 and TRBJ2-1; D is possibly TRBD2 (6 bases). The CDR3 is 15 residues long. CDR1 is SGHKS, CDR2 YYEKEE, per germline (reference sequence). CDR3 protein: CASSQDGLSRNEQFF. CDR3 DNA sequence: TGCGCCAGCAGCCAAGACGGACTATCAAGGAATGAGCAGTTCTTC.

The chain combines TRBV6-5 with TRBJ2-7; 10 bases are shared with TRBD1. Germline V gives CDR1 MNHEY, CDR2 SVGAGI. CDR3 size: 15 residues. V lost 1 base and J lost 5; bases outside the gene matches: 5. DNA for the CDR3: TGTGCCAGCAGTTACTACGGACAGGGGGACGACGAGCAGTACTTC. This sequence encodes CASSYYGQGDDEQYF.

This clone was seen only a few times. The chain joins TRBV19 to TRBJ1-4, with TRBD1 matching 9 bases. The V gene's germline CDR1 is LNHDA and CDR2 SQIVND (reference sequence). There are 13 residues in the CDR3. The V and J ends lost 10 bases and 6 bases, in that order; junction bases with no gene match: 6. Written as DNA, the CDR3 is TGTGCCACGCGGGACAGGGCGGATGAAAAACTGTTTTTT. This encodes CATRDRADEKLFF. The whole variable domain, filled in from reference TRBV19 and TRBJ1-4, reads DGGITQSPKYLFRKEGQNVTLSCEQNLNHDAMYWYRQDPGQGLRLIYYSQIVNDFQKGDIAEGYSVSREKKESFPLTVTSAQKNPTAFYLCATRDRADEKLFFGSGTQLSVL.

The rearrangement links TRBV11-1 to TRBJ1-1, with a possible D match to TRBD1 (5 bases). Per the germline V gene, CDR1 is SGHAT and CDR2 is FQDESV (reference sequence). CDR3 size: 13 residues. Trimming left V 5 bases short and J 3 bases short, with 10 bases between. The CDR3 DNA reads as TGTGCCAGCAGCCCCGGAGGGGACACTGAAGCTTTCTTT. It codes for CASSPGGDTEAFF.

The table lists this clone with many counts. The chain is built from TRBV11-3 and TRBJ2-2, with 9 bases aligning to TRBD1. The CDR3 runs to 15 residues. Trimming cost V 8 bases and J 4 bases; bases outside gene matches: 8. Looked up from germline, CDR1 is SGHNT and CDR2 is YENEEA. The CDR3 DNA reads TGTGCCAGCGGCCTGGGGGACAGGGTCACCGGGGAGCTGTTTTTT. Translation: CASGLGDRVTGELFF. The full variable domain, with the rest looked up from reference TRBV11-3 and TRBJ2-2, is EAGVVQSPRYKIIEKKQPVAFWCNPISGHNTLYWYLQNLGQGPELLIRYENEEAVDDSQLPKDRFSAERLKGVDSTLKIQPAELGDSAVYLCASGLGDRVTGELFFGEGSRLTVL.

This clone was seen once. V gene TRBV7-9 combines with J gene TRBJ1-4; TRBD1 matches at 10 bases. V shed 5 bases and J 7 bases; nucleotides not matched to a gene: 7. Germline V gene data show CDR1 as SEHNR and CDR2 as FQNEAQ (reference sequence). The CDR3 has 15 residues. Here the CDR3 reads CASSPATGGREKLFF. The CDR3 DNA is TGTGCCAGCAGCCCCGCGACAGGGGGCCGTGAAAAACTGTTTTTT.

The rearrangement links TRBV19 to TRBJ1-4, with D hard to call. Trimming pared 6 bases from V and 8 bases from J, leaving 13 bases between. This CDR3 comprises 13 residues. The germline V gene has CDR1 LNHDA and CDR2 SQIVND (reference sequence). CDR3: CASRQDLWEKLFF. In DNA, the CDR3 is TGTGCCAGTAGGCAAGACTTATGGGAAAAACTGTTTTTT.

This chain uses TRBV14 with TRBJ2-5; the D is unclear. Germline V gene lookup returns CDR1 SGHDN and CDR2 FVKESK. V was pared by 0 bases and J by 5 bases, with 7 bases between. This CDR3 contains 13 residues. CDR3 in DNA: TGTGCCAGCAGCCAAGACCACAGCGAGACCCAGTACTTC. As protein: CASSQDHSETQYF.

The CDR3 bases are TGTGCCAGTATGGGGCTGGAAGCTTTCTTT. Translating it yields CASMGLEAFF. The chain links TRBV19 to TRBJ1-1; TRBD1 might be the D (5 bases). Germline lookup yields CDR1 LNHDA and CDR2 SQIVND (reference sequence). Trimming cost V 7 bases and J 8 bases, with 8 bases left between them. This CDR3 comprises 10 residues.

The V and J genes are TRBV6-5 and TRBJ2-7, with 7 positions matching TRBD1. V lost 4 bases to trimming and J lost 2 bases; unmatched junction nucleotides: 5. The CDR3 is 14 amino acids. Germline V CDR1 and CDR2: MNHEY, SVGAGI. CDR3 nucleotide sequence: TGTGCCAGCAGTTTTCCAGGGGGTGCCTACGAGCAGTACTTC. The encoded protein is CASSFPGGAYEQYF.

This clone was counted only a few times. The gene calls are TRBV27 and TRBJ2-5, with TRBD1 identical over 7 bases. The V gene end was trimmed by 5 bases and the J gene end by 3 bases; junction bases not matched to a gene: 6. This CDR3 is built from 14 residues. The germline CDR1 and CDR2 sequences are MNHEY and SMNVEV (reference sequence). The CDR3 region is CASSITGAEETQYF. CDR3 bases: TGTGCCAGCAGTATTACAGGGGCGGAAGAGACCCAGTACTTC.

The chain carries TRBV12-1 and TRBJ2-7; the listed D gene, TRBD2, was not tested against the DNA. TRBV12-1 is a documented pseudogene. There are 14 residues in the CDR3. The CDR3 spells CARSGREGIEEQYF. In DNA form, the CDR3 reads TGTGCCCGCAGCGGGCGGGAAGGTATTGAGGAGCAGTACTTC.

This clone was seen a few times. The chain uses TRBV19 and TRBJ2-1; 10 nucleotides line up with TRBD1. Germline assignment: CDR1 LNHDA and CDR2 SQIVND (reference sequence). After removal of 5 bases from V and 6 bases from J, the junction contained 16 bases not matched to a gene. The CDR3 is 18 amino acids. DNA for the CDR3: TGTGCCAGTAGTCCCAACGGGCCGACAGGGGGCATCCGCAATGAGCAGTTCTTC. Protein sequence: CASSPNGPTGGIRNEQFF.

DNA for the CDR3: TGTGCCAGCAGCATCACTAGCGGGGCTTACAATGAGCAGTTCTTC. Its protein product is CASSITSGAYNEQFF. V usage is TRBV7-3 and J usage is TRBJ2-1, with TRBD2 matching over 10 bases. There are 15 residues in the CDR3. J lost 4 bases, V lost 5 bases, and 5 bases had no gene match. Germline-derived CDR1 and CDR2 are SGHTA and FQGTGA.

This clone was found a few times. The chain couples TRBV4-3 to TRBJ1-1, with a possible D match to TRBD1 (5 bases). Trimming left V 4 bases short and J 7 bases short, with 13 bases between. This CDR3 comprises 13 residues. In germline, CDR1 is LGHNA, CDR2 YSLEER. The CDR3 DNA reads TGCGCCAGCAGCCTTTCCTCTCAGGGTGAAGCTTTCTTT. Translated, it gives CASSLSSQGEAFF.

The DNA of the CDR3 is TGTGCGTACAGGGGGGGAAACACCATATATTTT. Amino acids: CAYRGGNTIYF. The V and J genes are TRBV2 and TRBJ1-3; TRBD1 matches at 8 bases. The CDR3 length is 11 residues. The germline V gene has CDR1 SNHLY and CDR2 FYNNEI.

V usage is TRBV9 and J usage is TRBJ1-2, with TRBD1 matching 8 bases. This CDR3 is 14 amino acids long. CDR1 and CDR2 (germline): SGDLS, YYNGEE. Germline trimming cut 0 bases from V and 5 bases from J; bases unmatched to any gene: 3. CDR3 region: CASSVGTGWYGYTF. As DNA, the CDR3 is TGTGCCAGCAGCGTAGGGACAGGGTGGTATGGCTACACCTTC.